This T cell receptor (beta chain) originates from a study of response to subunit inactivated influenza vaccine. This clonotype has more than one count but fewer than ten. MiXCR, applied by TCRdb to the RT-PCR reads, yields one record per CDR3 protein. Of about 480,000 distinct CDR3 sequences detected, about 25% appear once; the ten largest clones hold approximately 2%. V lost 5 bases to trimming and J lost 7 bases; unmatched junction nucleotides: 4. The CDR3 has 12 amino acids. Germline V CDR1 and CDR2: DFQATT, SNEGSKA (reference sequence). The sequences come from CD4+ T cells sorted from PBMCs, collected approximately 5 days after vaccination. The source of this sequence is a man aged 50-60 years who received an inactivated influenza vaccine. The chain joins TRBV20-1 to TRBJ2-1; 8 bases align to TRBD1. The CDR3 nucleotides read TGCAGTGCTTCGGACAGGGTTAATGAGCAGTTCTTC. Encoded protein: CSASDRVNEQFF.